This T cell receptor (beta chain) was recovered during a study of PD-1 blockade in classical Hodgkin lymphoma. Study observations and caveats: The causes of the repertoire differences, possibly disease activity or prior therapy, remain undefined.

The protocol was immunoSEQ multiplex PCR, while the TCRdb copy is restricted to in-frame clones and leaves out a portion. The sample has some 93,000 clones; 75% to 85% are singletons. Notes on this clone: Antigen: not known.

Time point of the sample: cycle 4 day 1 (C4D1), after about 6 weeks of nivolumab. All patients relapsed after autologous stem cell transplantation, and brentuximab vedotin exposure varied. Complete response, partial response or progressive disease was each patient's best response. The germline V and J ends were trimmed by 3 bases and 0 bases, with 12 bases remaining between them. The CDR3 contains 15 residues. Germline values: CDR1 ENHRY, CDR2 SYGVKD. The chain uses TRBV10-3 and TRBJ2-7; D may match TRBD1 or TRBD2 (5 bases each). Specimen: peripheral blood mononuclear cells (PBMCs), collected before the fourth cycle of nivolumab. This sequence was found in a human donor with classical Hodgkin lymphoma. The CDR3 loop is CAISDRDVSSYEQYF. The CDR3 nucleotides are TGTGCCATCAGTGATAGGGACGTATCCTCCTACGAGCAGTACTTC.